This record concerns one TCR beta chain sequence. The CDR3 runs to 14 residues. Trimming took off 7 bases at V and 6 bases at J, with 19 bases between the two ends. In TCRdb, the 5' RACE reads were re-called with MiXCR into one record per CDR3 protein. The table includes about 360,000 distinct CDR3 sequences, 10% to 15% detected once. The data derive from a study of T-cell memory formation after mild COVID-19. V is TRBV12-3 or TRBV12-4 and J is TRBJ2-7; D is unclear. The TCR sequence derives from a man aged 18 to 30 who had mild COVID-19 (a few samples of this study predate the infection). Cell type and time point are not known. Source material: PBMCs or a T cell subset sorted from them (not recorded which). CDR3 protein: CASMRTFSGGEQYF. As DNA, the CDR3 is TGTGCCAGCATGAGGACCTTCTCCGGCGGCGAGCAGTACTTC.